Below, one T cell receptor beta chain is given with its context. This entry comes from a study of blood T cell repertoires in COVID-19. Study-wide background: Sites in the United States, Italy and Spain provided acute and convalescent COVID-19 samples. The cDNA or gDNA used as material had been derived from T cells, B-cell-depleted T cells, or PBMCs.

Germline lookup yields CDR1 LNHDA and CDR2 SQIVND (reference sequence). The CDR3 runs 15 residues. J gave up 7 bases and V 4 bases, and 12 bases lay outside the gene matches. The Seattle site enrolled patients during active infection and followed them longitudinally. Original handling: Cell counts per sample came from amplifying reference gene primers. Measured with immunoSEQ multiplex PCR; TCRdb has only the in-frame clones, and not every one. The DNA was the basis for D and trimming; V, J and clone size are from that table. In the table there are roughly 100,000 clones, over 85% of which are singletons.

This chain uses TRBV19 with TRBJ2-5, with 7 bases identical to TRBD1. Sequences were obtained from peripheral blood. The receptor's source is a woman aged 45-60 years with COVID-19, enrolled during active disease. In DNA form, the CDR3 reads TGTGCCAGTAGTAAAACCCCGGGACAGATGGGGACCCAGTACTTC. It is translated as CASSKTPGQMGTQYF.